One sample yielded the 21 T cell receptor beta chains listed below, sequenced in a study of cytomegalovirus exposure and HLA in healthy donors. Researchers ran the PCR with 60 Vbeta and 13 Jbeta primers. Produced via immunoSEQ multiplex PCR; TCRdb's table is partial and in-frame only. The profile shows more than 150,000 clones, around 82% of them singletons. The sequencing input was PBMCs. Receptor source: a woman in her forties or fifties in good health and CMV-seropositive.

The chain uses TRBV4-1 and TRBJ2-1, with D perhaps matching TRBD2 (5 bases). Germline loops: CDR1 MGHRA, CDR2 YSYEKL. The CDR3 totals 14 residues. Trimming removed 2 bases from V and 4 bases from J, with 9 bases in between. CDR3 nucleotide sequence: TGCGCCAGCAGCCAAATTGGGAGTTACAATGAGCAGTTCTTC. Protein: CASSQIGSYNEQFF.

This clone was seen more than once but under ten times. The CDR3 nucleotides read TGTGCCAGCAGATCGCTTCAGGGGAGCACAGATACGCAGTATTTT. The encoded protein is CASRSLQGSTDTQYF. The gene calls are TRBV7-9 and TRBJ2-3; the D gene is possibly TRBD1 (6 bases). Germline lookup yields CDR1 SEHNR and CDR2 FQNEAQ (reference sequence). CDR3 length equals 15 residues. V lost 6 bases and J lost 0, with 13 bases in between.

CDR3: CASSPPGQGSPGELFF. Here the CDR3 DNA reads TGTGCCAGCAGTCCACCGGGACAGGGATCCCCCGGGGAGCTGTTTTTT. This chain joins TRBV6-6 and TRBJ2-2; 9 nucleotides agree with TRBD1. With V trimmed by 5 bases and J by 6 bases, 10 bases remained unmatched. The CDR3 has 16 residues. Germline assignment: CDR1 MNHNY and CDR2 SVGAGI (reference sequence).

This clone was observed a few times. V is TRBV9 and J is TRBJ2-1; TRBD2 matches 9 bases. The V gene's germline CDR1 is SGDLS and CDR2 YYNGEE. This CDR3 has 14 residues. With 4 bases clipped from V and 4 bases from J, the junction kept 3 bases outside the gene matches. The DNA of the CDR3 is TGTGCCAGCAGCACGAGCGGGGGGTACAATGAGCAGTTCTTC. This gives the protein CASSTSGGYNEQFF. Full variable domain (outside the CDR3, taken from reference TRBV9 and TRBJ2-1): DSGVTQTPKHLITATGQRVTLRCSPRSGDLSVYWYQQSLDQGLQFLIQYYNGEERAKGNILERFSAQQFPDLHSELNLSSLELGDSALYFCASSTSGGYNEQFFGPGTRLTVL.

There are a few counts of this clone. This chain uses TRBV27 with TRBJ1-6; 9 nucleotides agree with TRBD1. This CDR3 has 14 residues. Trimming removed 6 bases from V and 6 bases from J; junction bases left unmatched: 3. Germline V lookup: CDR1 MNHEY, CDR2 SMNVEV (reference sequence). CDR3 nucleotides: TGTGCCAGCAGGCACAGGGGGCTTAATTCACCCCTCCACTTT. The encoded protein is CASRHRGLNSPLHF.

V is TRBV19 and J is TRBJ1-5; TRBD1 matches 8 bases. The trim removed 10 bases at V and 1 base at J, leaving 15 bases unmatched. CDR3 length: 17 residues. From germline, CDR1 is LNHDA and CDR2 SQIVND (reference sequence). The CDR3 nucleotides read TGTGCCACGAAGTCATCAGGGGGCGCAGTGAGCAATCAGCCCCAGCATTTT. Translation gives CATKSSGGAVSNQPQHF.

The V and J genes are TRBV10-3 and TRBJ2-7, with D maybe TRBD1 (6 bases). The CDR3 sequence is 14 residues long. Germline-derived CDR1 and CDR2 are ENHRY and SYGVKD. V lost 0 bases to trimming and J lost 2 bases, with 8 bases between them. CDR3 sequence: CAISESGTTYEQYF. CDR3 coding DNA: TGTGCCATCAGTGAGTCCGGGACAACCTACGAGCAGTACTTC.

V is TRBV5-6 and J is TRBJ1-2; 8 bases map to TRBD1. V was pared by 4 bases and J by 7 bases, with 6 bases of the junction left unmatched. The CDR3 length is 13 residues. Germline lookup yields CDR1 SGHDT and CDR2 YYEEEE. The CDR3 coding sequence is TGTGCCAGCAGCACCCAGGGGGCGATTGGCTACACCTTC. It translates to CASSTQGAIGYTF.

This clone was counted a few times. This sequence joins TRBV7-9 and TRBJ1-1, with 7 bases matching TRBD1. Germline V gives CDR1 SEHNR, CDR2 FQNEAQ (reference sequence). With V trimmed by 5 bases and J by 1 base, 1 base remained unmatched. This CDR3 is built from 13 residues. CDR3 nucleotides: TGTGCCAGCAGCGGGACAGAGAACACTGAAGCTTTCTTT. It specifies CASSGTENTEAFF.

The chain carries TRBV9 and TRBJ2-7; D remains ambiguous. The CDR3 is 15 amino acids. CDR1 is SGDLS, CDR2 YYNGEE, per germline. V was clipped by 3 bases and J by 5 bases, with 18 bases between them. CDR3 residues: CASSAVPGPPNEQYF. CDR3 nucleotides: TGTGCCAGCAGCGCCGTCCCAGGCCCCCCTAACGAGCAGTACTTC.

The chain combines TRBV2 with TRBJ2-1; 9 nucleotides agree with TRBD1. With 6 bases clipped from V and 6 bases from J, the junction kept 6 bases outside the gene matches. Germline CDR1 is SNHLY and CDR2 is FYNNEI. The CDR3 length is 14 residues. The CDR3 reads CASREQGAVNEQFF. CDR3 DNA sequence: TGTGCCAGCAGAGAACAGGGGGCGGTCAATGAGCAGTTCTTC.

This rearrangement joins TRBV11-2 to TRBJ2-7, with a tentative D call TRBD2 (6 bases). The CDR3 spans 14 residues. The V gene lost 10 bases and the J gene lost 1 base, with 17 bases spanning the gap. Germline values: CDR1 SGHAT, CDR2 FQNNGV. The CDR3 DNA follows: TGTGCCACCACCGATGTGGGGAGGTCCTACGAGCAGTACTTC. It encodes CATTDVGRSYEQYF.

In this sample, this clone turned up once. J is TRBJ2-7 and V is TRBV6-1; TRBD2 might be the D (6 bases). Deletions cut 1 base from V and 2 bases from J, with 18 bases between. The germline CDR1 and CDR2 sequences are MNHNS and SASEGT. The CDR3 is 17 amino acids. CDR3 protein: CASSEGKQEGTPYEQYF. The CDR3 region has the DNA TGTGCCAGCAGTGAAGGGAAACAGGAGGGAACCCCCTACGAGCAGTACTTC.

This chain links TRBV9 with TRBJ2-1; 8 bases are a match to TRBD1. The ends lost 3 bases at V and 5 bases at J; junction bases unmatched: 1. The length of the CDR3 is 13 residues. Germline assignment: CDR1 SGDLS and CDR2 YYNGEE. CDR3 nucleotide sequence: TGTGCCAGCAGCGGGGACAGGAACAATGAGCAGTTCTTC. Its protein product is CASSGDRNNEQFF.

The rearrangement uses TRBV4-1 and TRBJ2-1, with 9 bases aligning to TRBD2. Germline-derived CDR1 and CDR2 are MGHRA and YSYEKL. Trimming removed 6 bases from V and 5 bases from J; junction bases left unmatched: 11. The CDR3 sequence is 16 residues long. CDR3 sequence (DNA): TGCGCCAGCAGTCCCCAGAAGGCGGGGGGGCACAATGAGCAGTTCTTC. Its protein is CASSPQKAGGHNEQFF.

The CDR3 spells CASSQNQVAPNYGYTF. The CDR3 DNA follows: TGTGCCAGCAGCCAAAATCAGGTGGCTCCTAACTATGGCTACACCTTC. The V call is TRBV4-2, the J call TRBJ1-2; D remains ambiguous. From germline, CDR1 is LGHNA and CDR2 YNFKEQ. The CDR3 has 16 amino acids. Trimming stripped 2 bases from V and 0 bases from J, with 13 bases between.

At least ten counts were recorded for this clone. V and J are TRBV7-2 and TRBJ1-1; no firm D call. Trimming removed 3 bases from V and 1 base from J, with 12 bases in between. The CDR3 sequence is 15 residues long. Germline-derived CDR1 and CDR2 are SGHTA and FQGNSA. The CDR3 coding sequence is TGTGCCAGCAGCTTGAGGAGGCTTGGGAACACTGAAGCTTTCTTT. Amino acid sequence: CASSLRRLGNTEAFF.

The genes are TRBV5-1 and TRBJ2-1, with D tentatively TRBD1 (5 bases). V was trimmed by 3 bases and J by 5 bases, leaving 15 bases between them. CDR3 length: 15 amino acids. From germline, CDR1 is SGHRS and CDR2 YFSETQ. CDR3 bases: TGCGCCAGCAGCTCGAGCTTAGACAGTCACAATGAGCAGTTCTTC. It encodes CASSSSLDSHNEQFF.

The J gene is TRBJ1-4, the V gene TRBV30; weak D call: TRBD1 (6 bases). The ends were cut back, 3 bases at V and 3 bases at J, with 11 bases in the middle. This CDR3 spans 14 amino acids. In germline, CDR1 is GTSNPN, CDR2 SVGIG (reference sequence). The CDR3, as DNA: TGTGCCTGGAGCCGGACAGACTCTAATGAAAAACTGTTTTTT. This translates into CAWSRTDSNEKLFF.

The chain's CDR3 is CASSQDNRGYEQYF. Here the CDR3 DNA reads TGCGCCAGCAGCCAAGATAACAGGGGCTACGAGCAGTACTTC. The J gene is TRBJ2-7, the V gene TRBV4-1, with 7 bases that match TRBD1. Germline CDR1 is MGHRA and CDR2 is YSYEKL. The V segment lost 0 bases and the J segment 3 bases; nucleotides outside the gene matches: 2. CDR3 length: 14 amino acids.

This chain links TRBV11-1 with TRBJ2-1; 8 nucleotides agree with TRBD2. The CDR3 runs 12 residues. Germline loops: CDR1 SGHAT, CDR2 FQDESV (reference sequence). With V trimmed by 10 bases and J by 9 bases, 8 bases remained unmatched. CDR3 coding DNA: TGTGCCATCCTGCGAGGGACTAGTGAGCAGTTCTTC. Amino acid sequence: CAILRGTSEQFF.